What follows describes a single TCR beta chain. Its antigen remains unknown. This entry comes from a study of T cell responses to AZD1222 COVID-19 vaccine. Study-wide results and caveats: A rise in Spike-specific TCR breadth and depth followed two AZD1222 doses. Among AZD1222 vaccinees, only six were seropositive at baseline. With dominance at 160-218 and 743-854, vaccine-associated CD4 TCRs spanned spike. Regions left unmutated in variants are reportedly the target of nearly half of spike-specific TCRs.

Produced via immunoSEQ multiplex PCR; TCRdb's table is partial and in-frame only. Altogether roughly 180,000 clones are present, about 90% being singletons, with the ten largest covering about 1.9%. Trimming shortened V by 4 bases and J by 0 bases, and 13 bases separated the two germline ends. The CDR3 consists of 16 residues. Looked up from germline, CDR1 is MNHEY and CDR2 is SVGAGI. The chain couples TRBV6-5 to TRBJ1-5, with TRBD1 as a possible D gene (5 bases). The TCR originated in an adult in good health. The starting material was peripheral blood, obtained on day 0 of AZD1222 vaccination. The CDR3 loop reads CASSLLAGNSNQPQHF. The CDR3 region has the DNA TGTGCCAGCAGTTTACTAGCAGGGAATAGCAATCAGCCCCAGCATTTT.